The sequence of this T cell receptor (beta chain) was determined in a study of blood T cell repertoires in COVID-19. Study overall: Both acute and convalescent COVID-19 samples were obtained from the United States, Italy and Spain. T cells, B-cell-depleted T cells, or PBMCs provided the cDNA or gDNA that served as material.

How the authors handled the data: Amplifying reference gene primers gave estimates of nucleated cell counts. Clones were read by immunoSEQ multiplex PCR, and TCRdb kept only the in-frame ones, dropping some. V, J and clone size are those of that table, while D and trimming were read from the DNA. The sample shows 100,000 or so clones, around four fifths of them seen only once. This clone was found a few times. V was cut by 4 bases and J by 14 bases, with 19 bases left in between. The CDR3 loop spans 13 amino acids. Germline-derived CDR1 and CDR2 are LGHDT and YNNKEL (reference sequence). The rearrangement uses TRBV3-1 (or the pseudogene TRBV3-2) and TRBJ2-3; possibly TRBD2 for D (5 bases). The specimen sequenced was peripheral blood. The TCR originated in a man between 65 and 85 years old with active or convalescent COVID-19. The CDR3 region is CASSLGGFGIRYF. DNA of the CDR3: TGTGCCAGCAGCCTCGGCGGCTTCGGGATTCGGTATTTT.